These 22 T cell receptor beta chains originate from one sample sequenced in a study of response to subunit inactivated influenza vaccine. TCRdb fed the RT-PCR reads into MiXCR, producing one record per CDR3 protein. The repertoire consists of about 700,000 distinct CDR3 sequences, with approximately 15% occurring once and the leading ten covering 6% to 8%. The input for sequencing was PBMCs from blood, taken around two weeks before vaccination. All receptors come from a middle-aged man who received an inactivated influenza vaccine.

Only a few counts were recorded for this clonotype. The chain carries TRBV4-3 and TRBJ1-6; TRBD1 might be the D (6 bases). This CDR3 is built from 17 residues. Per germline, CDR1 LGHNA and CDR2 YSLEER. V was shortened by 4 bases and J by 4 bases, with 17 bases between the two germline ends. The CDR3 DNA is TGCGCCAGCAGCCCTAAACAGGGAGGATTTTATAATTCACCCCTCCACTTT. This gives the protein CASSPKQGGFYNSPLHF.

This clonotype occurred a few times. This chain connects TRBV6-1 to TRBJ1-2; no reliable D call. Germline V CDR1 and CDR2: MNHNS, SASEGT. The CDR3 is made up of 14 amino acids. V gave up 3 bases and J gave up 4 bases, with 12 bases separating them. The CDR3 reads CASSDRGISYGYTF. In DNA form, the CDR3 reads TGTGCCAGCAGTGATCGGGGTATCAGCTATGGCTACACCTTC.

Concerning this clonotype: A far bigger clonotype differs at one base, so this is likely a read error. This chain uses TRBV3-1 with TRBJ2-2; either TRBD1 or TRBD2 may fit D (6 bases each). Germline lookup yields CDR1 LGHDT and CDR2 YNNKEL (reference sequence). This CDR3 comprises 15 residues. The CDR3: CASSQGTANTGGLFF. In nucleotides, the CDR3 is TGTGCCAGCAGCCAAGGGACAGCGAACACCGGGGGGCTGTTTTTT. Full variable domain (missing parts from reference TRBV3-1 and TRBJ2-2): DTAVSQTPKYLVTQMGNDKSIKCEQNLGHDTMYWYKQDSKKFLKIMFSYNNKELIINETVPNRFSPKSPDKAHLNLHINSLELGDSAVYFCASSQGTANTGGLFFGEGSRLTVL.

This chain links TRBV6-2 or TRBV6-3 with TRBJ2-1; 10 nucleotides agree with TRBD2. Germline trimming cut 10 bases from V and 8 bases from J; bases unmatched to any gene: 8. From germline, CDR1 is MNHEY and CDR2 SVGEGT. The CDR3 length is 13 residues. The CDR3, as DNA: TGTGCCATACAAGCGGGAGGGGGGGATGAGCAGTTCTTC. This codes for CAIQAGGGDEQFF.

The gene calls are TRBV7-9 and TRBJ2-3; the D is unclear. Germline-derived CDR1 and CDR2 are SEHNR and FQNEAQ (reference sequence). The CDR3 contains 12 residues. Trimming cost V 11 bases and J 2 bases, with 11 bases left between them. Written as DNA, the CDR3 is TGTGCCGGTCATGCCCACACAGATACGCAGTATTTT. Amino acids: CAGHAHTDTQYF.

This clonotype has more than one count but fewer than ten. V usage is TRBV5-1 and J usage is TRBJ1-2; no definite D call. Trimming removed 4 bases from V and 5 bases from J, with 15 bases in between. In germline, CDR1 is SGHRS, CDR2 YFSETQ. The CDR3 contains 14 residues. The DNA for the CDR3 is TGCGCCAGCAGCCCGGACGGGGAAGGATATGGCTACACCTTC. Amino acid sequence: CASSPDGEGYGYTF. Using reference TRBV5-1 and TRBJ1-2 for the parts outside the CDR3, the full variable domain is KAGVTQTPRYLIKTRGQQVTLSCSPISGHRSVSWYQQTPGQGLQFLFEYFSETQRNKGNFPGRFSGRQFSNSRSEMNVSTLELGDSALYLCASSPDGEGYGYTFGSGTRLTVV.

This chain uses TRBV6-4 with TRBJ2-5; TRBD1 is a possible D gene (5 bases). The germline V and J ends were trimmed by 5 bases and 5 bases, with 12 bases remaining between them. Germline V CDR1 and CDR2: MRHNA, SNTAGT. CDR3 length: 13 residues. The CDR3 DNA sequence: TGTGCCAGCAGTACCAGGGATGGTGAGACCCAGTACTTC. Translation gives CASSTRDGETQYF.

V gene TRBV13 combines with J gene TRBJ2-1; 10 nucleotides match TRBD1. Germline CDR1 and CDR2: PRHDT and FYEKMQ (reference sequence). Germline trimming cut 5 bases from V and 4 bases from J; bases unmatched to any gene: 5. The CDR3 runs 15 residues. This chain's CDR3 is CASSHSGQGYNEQFF. The CDR3 bases are TGTGCCAGCAGCCACTCGGGACAGGGGTACAATGAGCAGTTCTTC.

The chain links TRBV6-1 to TRBJ2-3; 7 bases are a match to TRBD2. The germline V gene has CDR1 MNHNS and CDR2 SASEGT. V gave up 2 bases and J gave up 2 bases; unmatched junction bases: 4. The CDR3 spans 15 residues. DNA of the CDR3: TGTGCCAGCAGTGAACACGGGAGGTACACAGATACGCAGTATTTT. It codes for CASSEHGRYTDTQYF.

The genes are TRBV2 and TRBJ2-7; D might be TRBD1 (5 bases). V lost 7 bases and J 3 bases, leaving 7 bases between the germline ends. This CDR3 contains 11 residues. Germline CDR1 SNHLY, CDR2 FYNNEI. The CDR3 here is CASTTVYEQYF. Written as DNA, the CDR3 is TGTGCCAGCACGACAGTCTACGAGCAGTACTTC.

A note on this clonotype: A clone one base away is much larger, so this may be a read error. The chain recombines TRBV28 with TRBJ2-1; 11 positions match TRBD2. This CDR3 spans 15 amino acids. Germline trimming cut 6 bases from V and 8 bases from J; bases unmatched to any gene: 9. Looked up from germline, CDR1 is MDHEN and CDR2 is SYDVKM. The CDR3 loop is CASRHDSGRVDEQFF. The CDR3 region has the DNA TGTGCCAGCAGACATGATAGCGGGAGGGTCGATGAGCAGTTCTTC.

This clonotype was seen a handful of times. The chain carries TRBV6-2 or TRBV6-3 and TRBJ2-2; D gene unclear. The CDR3 has 12 amino acids. The ends were cut back, 6 bases at V and 6 bases at J, with 8 bases in the middle. Germline-derived CDR1 and CDR2 are MNHEY and SVGEGT. The CDR3 sequence: CASRYDPGELFF. The CDR3 DNA reads as TGTGCCAGCAGATATGACCCCGGGGAGCTGTTTTTT.

The chain combines TRBV27 with TRBJ2-1, with D maybe TRBD2 (7 bases). The CDR3 totals 14 residues. Germline lookup yields CDR1 MNHEY and CDR2 SMNVEV (reference sequence). Trimming stripped 8 bases from V and 5 bases from J, with 16 bases between. The CDR3 DNA reads as TGTGCCAGCCGGGGGGCGGGAGCAAACAATGAGCAGTTCTTC. Translation gives CASRGAGANNEQFF.

This clonotype was observed once. The chain uses TRBV4-3 and TRBJ2-7; 8 bases line up with TRBD2. The CDR3 covers 16 residues. Per the germline V gene, CDR1 is LGHNA and CDR2 is YSLEER. Unmatched junction bases numbered 11, after V lost 1 base and J lost 6 bases. DNA for the CDR3: TGCGCCAGCAGCCAAGGTTCGGCGGGAGGACAACGCGAGCAGTACTTC. Amino acids: CASSQGSAGGQREQYF.

This clonotype was recorded at least ten times. V is TRBV5-1 and J is TRBJ2-1; perhaps TRBD1 as D (6 bases). Germline CDR1 reads SGHRS; CDR2 reads YFSETQ. The CDR3 is made up of 16 amino acids. V was cut by 4 bases and J by 0 bases, with 14 bases left in between. CDR3 in DNA: TGCGCCAGCAGCCTTACCGGGACAACCTCCTACAATGAGCAGTTCTTC. Encoded protein: CASSLTGTTSYNEQFF. Full variable domain (missing parts from reference TRBV5-1 and TRBJ2-1): KAGVTQTPRYLIKTRGQQVTLSCSPISGHRSVSWYQQTPGQGLQFLFEYFSETQRNKGNFPGRFSGRQFSNSRSEMNVSTLELGDSALYLCASSLTGTTSYNEQFFGPGTRLTVL.

This clonotype showed up just once. The chain joins TRBV20-1 to TRBJ2-7; 11 bases agree with TRBD1. The CDR3 has 13 amino acids. The trim removed 5 bases at V and 6 bases at J, leaving 6 bases unmatched. Per germline, CDR1 DFQATT and CDR2 SNEGSKA (reference sequence). For the CDR3, the DNA is TGCAGTGCTCGGGACAGGGGGATCGGCGAGCAGTACTTC. Amino acid sequence: CSARDRGIGEQYF.

The genes are TRBV6-1 and TRBJ2-1; TRBD1 matches at 8 bases. The CDR3 runs to 17 residues. Germline V gives CDR1 MNHNS, CDR2 SASEGT. The V and J ends lost 6 bases and 2 bases, in that order; junction bases with no gene match: 12. The CDR3 loop is CASRRASGTGAYNEQFF. In DNA, the CDR3 is TGTGCCAGCAGGCGAGCTTCCGGGACAGGTGCCTACAATGAGCAGTTCTTC.

The rearrangement joins TRBV5-1 to TRBJ2-7; 7 positions agree with TRBD2. J gave up 9 bases and V 0 bases, and 12 bases lay outside the gene matches. Germline CDR1 reads SGHRS; CDR2 reads YFSETQ. CDR3 length: 15 amino acids. The CDR3 protein is CASSLEGGRAHGQYF. For the CDR3, the DNA is TGCGCCAGCAGCTTGGAGGGAGGGAGGGCCCACGGGCAGTACTTC.

The chain carries TRBV12-3 or TRBV12-4 and TRBJ2-5; no reliable D call. V was pared by 0 bases and J by 3 bases, with 8 bases between. CDR3 length: 14 residues. CDR3 protein: CASSLAGSEETQYF. Written as DNA, the CDR3 is TGTGCCAGCAGTTTAGCCGGCAGCGAAGAGACCCAGTACTTC.

There are a few counts of this clonotype. The rearrangement joins TRBV11-2 to TRBJ2-1; TRBD2 agrees at 8 bases. The germline V gene has CDR1 SGHAT and CDR2 FQNNGV. Unmatched junction bases numbered 16, after V lost 6 bases and J lost 3 bases. This CDR3 comprises 18 residues. The CDR3 DNA reads TGTGCCAGCAGAAGACAGTTACTAGCGGAGAGAGGCTACAATGAGCAGTTCTTC. Its protein product is CASRRQLLAERGYNEQFF.

In this sample, this clonotype turned up a few times. This chain connects TRBV4-1 to TRBJ2-7, with a weak D call TRBD2 (5 bases). The CDR3 is made up of 14 amino acids. The V gene lost 0 bases and the J gene lost 2 bases, with 8 bases spanning the gap. Germline V lookup: CDR1 MGHRA, CDR2 YSYEKL. CDR3 sequence (DNA): TGCGCCAGCAGCCAAGAGAGCGGACCCTACGAGCAGTACTTC. Its protein product is CASSQESGPYEQYF.

Only one count was recorded for this clonotype. This rearrangement joins TRBV11-2 to TRBJ2-5; 9 bases are a match to TRBD2. This CDR3 spans 18 amino acids. In germline, CDR1 is SGHAT, CDR2 FQNNGV. Trimming cost V 1 base and J 4 bases; bases outside gene matches: 13. CDR3: CASSLVVSGGHIGETQYF. The CDR3 nucleotides are TGTGCCAGCAGCTTAGTGGTTAGCGGGGGACATATTGGAGAGACCCAGTACTTC. The full variable domain, with the rest looked up from reference TRBV11-2 and TRBJ2-5, is EAGVAQSPRYKIIEKRQSVAFWCNPISGHATLYWYQQILGQGPKLLIQFQNNGVVDDSQLPKDRFSAERLKGVDSTLKIQPAKLEDSAVYLCASSLVVSGGHIGETQYFGPGTRLLVL.